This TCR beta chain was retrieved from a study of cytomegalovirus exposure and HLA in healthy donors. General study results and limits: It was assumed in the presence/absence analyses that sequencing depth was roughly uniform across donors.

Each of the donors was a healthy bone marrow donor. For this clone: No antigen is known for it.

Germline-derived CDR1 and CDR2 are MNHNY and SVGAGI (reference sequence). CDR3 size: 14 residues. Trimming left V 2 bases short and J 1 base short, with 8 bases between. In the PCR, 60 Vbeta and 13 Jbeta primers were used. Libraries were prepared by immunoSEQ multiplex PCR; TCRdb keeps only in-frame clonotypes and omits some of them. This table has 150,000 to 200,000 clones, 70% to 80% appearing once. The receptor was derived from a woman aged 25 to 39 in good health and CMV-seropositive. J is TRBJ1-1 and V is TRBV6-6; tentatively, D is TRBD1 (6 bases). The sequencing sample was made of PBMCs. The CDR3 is CASSYRGGNTEAFF. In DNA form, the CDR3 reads TGTGCCAGCAGTTACAGGGGGGGGAACACTGAAGCTTTCTTT.